The next 20 T cell receptor beta chains were all read from a single sample in a study of T cells in Graves' hyperthyroidism and ophthalmopathy. RNA transcripts yielded amplified TCR beta CDR3 regions. TCR CDR3 underwent first-round RT-PCR with the HTBI primer set. TCRdb re-analysed the multiplex PCR reads in MiXCR, keeping a single row per CDR3 protein. In the table there are about 640,000 distinct CDR3 sequences, roughly 20% of which are singletons. The sequenced sample was blood. These receptor sequences come from a man aged 25-40 years with Graves' ophthalmopathy.

A few counts support this clonotype. The gene calls are TRBV20-1 and TRBJ1-2; D not resolved. This CDR3 has 13 amino acids. The V end was cut by 2 bases, the J end by 8 bases, with 15 bases between. Germline CDR1 and CDR2: DFQATT and SNEGSKA (reference sequence). The CDR3 DNA reads TGCAGTGCTAGAAATAGGGAGGTTCTGGGCTACACCTTC. This encodes CSARNREVLGYTF.

This clonotype occurred many times. The chain recombines TRBV7-2 with TRBJ2-7; D tentatively fits TRBD1 or TRBD2 (6 bases each). Germline assignment: CDR1 SGHTA and CDR2 FQGNSA. The CDR3 extends over 15 amino acids. Trimming removed 4 bases at V and 5 bases at J, with 18 bases between. The CDR3 nucleotides read TGTGCCAGCAGCTCAAGGGCTAGGGGGGCCCACGAGCAGTACTTC. Translating gives CASSSRARGAHEQYF.

This sequence joins TRBV15 and TRBJ2-3; no definite D call. This CDR3 has 13 amino acids. V was clipped by 3 bases and J by 6 bases, with 10 bases between them. CDR1 is LNHNV and CDR2 is YYDKDF in the germline V gene (reference sequence). The CDR3 reads CATSSLGTDTQYF. The DNA of the CDR3 is TGTGCCACCAGCAGTCTCGGAACGGATACGCAGTATTTT.

The J gene is TRBJ2-1, the V gene TRBV5-6, with a possible D match to TRBD1 (5 bases). Germline-derived CDR1 and CDR2 are SGHDT and YYEEEE. The CDR3 is made up of 14 amino acids. The V gene lost 4 bases and the J gene lost 5 bases, with 13 bases spanning the gap. The CDR3 reads CASSQKRQHNEQFF. The CDR3 DNA reads as TGTGCCAGCAGCCAAAAACGACAGCACAATGAGCAGTTCTTC.

The chain's CDR3 is CASSSGEGGTDTQYF. DNA of the CDR3: TGTGCCAGCAGCTCCGGAGAGGGAGGCACAGATACGCAGTATTTT. V and J are TRBV5-4 and TRBJ2-3, with D maybe TRBD2 (5 bases). Germline lookup yields CDR1 SGHNT and CDR2 YYREEE (reference sequence). The CDR3 totals 15 residues. V dropped 3 bases and J dropped 1 base, with 12 bases sitting between them.

This clonotype has at least ten counts. This rearrangement joins TRBV20-1 to TRBJ2-1, with 8 bases matching TRBD1. Germline V gives CDR1 DFQATT, CDR2 SNEGSKA (reference sequence). Trimming cost V 6 bases and J 0 bases; bases outside gene matches: 1. The CDR3 consists of 13 residues. The CDR3: CSAGQGSYNEQFF. The CDR3 nucleotides read TGCAGTGCCGGACAGGGCTCCTACAATGAGCAGTTCTTC.

Ten or more counts support this clonotype. At one of its ends the junction is not consistent with the germline gene, which may arise from a read error. The chain carries TRBV5-1 and TRBJ2-1; D remains unclear. This CDR3 contains 12 residues. CDR1 and CDR2 (germline): SGHRS, YFSETQ. CDR3 in amino acids: CASSLGAREQFF. CDR3 nucleotide sequence: TGTGCCAGCAGCTTAGGAGCAAGAGAGCAGTTCTTC.

This clonotype was counted many times. The gene calls are TRBV20-1 and TRBJ2-3, with 9 bases lining up with TRBD2. The germline V gene has CDR1 DFQATT and CDR2 SNEGSKA (reference sequence). The length of the CDR3 is 16 residues. The junction had 13 bases not matched to a gene; V was cut back by 3 bases and J by 6 bases. The CDR3 DNA reads as TGCAGTGCTAGTAAGGCCGGGACTAGCAATTTCGATACGCAGTATTTT. This codes for CSASKAGTSNFDTQYF.

The chain carries TRBV27 and TRBJ2-5, with TRBD2 identical over 12 bases. This CDR3 contains 16 residues. Germline V gene data show CDR1 as MNHEY and CDR2 as SMNVEV (reference sequence). Unmatched junction bases numbered 9, after V lost 7 bases and J lost 3 bases. The CDR3 is CASTNPTSGSEETQYF. DNA for the CDR3: TGTGCCAGCACCAATCCGACTAGCGGGAGTGAAGAGACCCAGTACTTC.

This clonotype came up many times. This sequence joins TRBV28 and TRBJ1-1, with D possibly being TRBD1 (5 bases). This CDR3 has 15 residues. Germline values: CDR1 MDHEN, CDR2 SYDVKM. The V and J ends lost 5 bases and 4 bases respectively, with 17 bases between them. DNA of the CDR3: TGTGCCAGCAGTCTGGGACTTTATCATCCCACTGAAGCTTTCTTT. This translates into CASSLGLYHPTEAFF.

This clonotype was counted between two and nine times. V and J are TRBV30 and TRBJ1-6; the D is unclear. Germline CDR1 GTSNPN, CDR2 SVGIG (reference sequence). V lost 5 bases to trimming and J lost 0 bases, with 11 bases between them. This CDR3 is built from 15 residues. The CDR3 region has the DNA TGTGCCTGGGGACCGCTAAGCTCCTATAATTCACCCCTCCACTTT. It codes for CAWGPLSSYNSPLHF.

The sample holds many counts of this clonotype. The chain carries TRBV30 and TRBJ2-7; no clear D. Deletions cut 4 bases from V and 0 bases from J, with 7 bases between. Per germline, CDR1 GTSNPN and CDR2 SVGIG (reference sequence). This CDR3 contains 12 residues. CDR3 bases: TGTGCCTGGATCGGAGACTCCTACGAGCAGTACTTC. Encoded protein: CAWIGDSYEQYF.

A few counts support this clonotype. In DNA, the CDR3 is TGTGCCAGCAGTTACTCAGCCGGGAAAGGCTATGGCTACACCTTC. Protein sequence: CASSYSAGKGYGYTF. V usage is TRBV6-6 and J usage is TRBJ1-2, with D unresolved. The CDR3 runs 15 residues. Germline V gene lookup returns CDR1 MNHNY and CDR2 SVGAGI (reference sequence). V lost 0 bases and J lost 4, with 12 bases in between.

Turning to this clonotype: Sequence at one end of the junction differs from germline and may be a read error. V and J are TRBV4-2 and TRBJ2-7, with TRBD1 matching 8 bases. Germline assignment: CDR1 LGHNA and CDR2 YNFKEQ. This CDR3 is built from 18 residues. CDR3 loop: CTSSLYYRTGSDGVEQYF. CDR3 sequence (DNA): TGTACCAGCAGCCTATATTACCGGACAGGGAGTGATGGTGTCGAGCAGTACTTC.

The table lists this clonotype with many counts. V usage is TRBV2 and J usage is TRBJ2-7, with TRBD2 matching over 14 bases. With 6 bases clipped from V and 5 bases from J, the junction kept 3 bases outside the gene matches. This CDR3 has 14 residues. The germline CDR1 and CDR2 sequences are SNHLY and FYNNEI. The CDR3: CASRGTSGSHEQYF. The CDR3 region has the DNA TGTGCCAGCAGGGGGACTAGCGGGAGCCACGAGCAGTACTTC.

This clonotype was seen a handful of times. The chain links TRBV14 to TRBJ1-5, with a tentative D call TRBD1 (6 bases). The V and J ends lost 4 bases and 7 bases respectively, with 14 bases between them. The CDR3 loop spans 14 amino acids. Germline CDR1 reads SGHDN; CDR2 reads FVKESK. The CDR3 DNA reads as TGTGCCAGCAGCCTAACAGGGACTGGCCAGCCCCAGCATTTT. As protein: CASSLTGTGQPQHF.

The chain combines TRBV12-3 or TRBV12-4 with TRBJ2-3, with 7 bases aligning to TRBD2. This CDR3 is built from 14 residues. The trim removed 6 bases at V and 2 bases at J, leaving 5 bases unmatched. CDR3 sequence (DNA): TGTGCCAGCAGGCGCGGGACTATCACAGATACGCAGTATTTT. Translation: CASRRGTITDTQYF.

This clonotype has ten or more counts. The chain links TRBV7-9 to TRBJ2-5; 8 bases are a match to TRBD1. The CDR3 spans 15 residues. CDR1 SEHNR and CDR2 FQNEAQ come from the germline V gene (reference sequence). V was clipped by 6 bases and J by 3 bases; unmatched bases: 9. CDR3: CASSYSPDREETQYF. In nucleotides, the CDR3 is TGTGCCAGCAGTTATTCCCCGGACAGGGAAGAGACCCAGTACTTC.

This clonotype came up many times. The chain links TRBV5-1 to TRBJ1-5, with D perhaps TRBD1 (5 bases). Looked up from germline, CDR1 is SGHRS and CDR2 is YFSETQ. Trimming stripped 0 bases from V and 7 bases from J, with 11 bases between. The CDR3 runs 14 residues. The CDR3 DNA reads as TGCGCCAGCAGCTTGGGGGGGATAGGCCAGCCCCAGCATTTT. It is translated as CASSLGGIGQPQHF.

The rearrangement links TRBV5-4 to TRBJ1-2, with D uncertain. Looked up from germline, CDR1 is SGHNT and CDR2 is YYREEE (reference sequence). CDR3 size: 12 residues. The ends were cut back, 0 bases at V and 9 bases at J, with 9 bases in the middle. The CDR3 DNA follows: TGTGCCAGCAGCTTGGAGGGTTTTAGCTACACCTTC. It codes for CASSLEGFSYTF.